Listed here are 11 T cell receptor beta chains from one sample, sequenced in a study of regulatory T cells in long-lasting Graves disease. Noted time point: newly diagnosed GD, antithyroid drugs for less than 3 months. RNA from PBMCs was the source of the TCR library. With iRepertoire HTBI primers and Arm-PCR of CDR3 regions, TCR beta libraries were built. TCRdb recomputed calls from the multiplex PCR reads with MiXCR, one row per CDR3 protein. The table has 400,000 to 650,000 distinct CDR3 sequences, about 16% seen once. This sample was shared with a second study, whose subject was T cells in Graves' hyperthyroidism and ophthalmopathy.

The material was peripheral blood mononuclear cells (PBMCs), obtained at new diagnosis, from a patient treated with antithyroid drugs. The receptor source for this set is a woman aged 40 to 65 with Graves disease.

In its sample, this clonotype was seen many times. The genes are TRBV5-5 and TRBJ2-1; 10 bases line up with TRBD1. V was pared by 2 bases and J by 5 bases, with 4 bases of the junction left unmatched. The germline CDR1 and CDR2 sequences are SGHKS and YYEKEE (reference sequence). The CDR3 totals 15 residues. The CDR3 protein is CASSFAGQGDNEQFF. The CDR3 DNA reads TGTGCCAGCAGCTTCGCTGGACAGGGGGACAATGAGCAGTTCTTC.

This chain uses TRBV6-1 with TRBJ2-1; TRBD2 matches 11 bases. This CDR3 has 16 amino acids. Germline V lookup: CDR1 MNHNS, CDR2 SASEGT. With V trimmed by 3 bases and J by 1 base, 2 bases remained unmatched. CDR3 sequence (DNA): TGTGCCAGCAGTGAGACTAGCGGGGAATCCTACAATGAGCAGTTCTTC. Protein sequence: CASSETSGESYNEQFF.

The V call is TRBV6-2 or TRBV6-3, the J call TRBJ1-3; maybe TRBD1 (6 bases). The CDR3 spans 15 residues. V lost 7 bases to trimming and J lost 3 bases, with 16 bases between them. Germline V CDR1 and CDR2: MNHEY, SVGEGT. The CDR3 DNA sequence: TGTGCCAGCACCCCGGGGGGGGCTGATGGAAACACCATATATTTT. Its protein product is CASTPGGADGNTIYF.

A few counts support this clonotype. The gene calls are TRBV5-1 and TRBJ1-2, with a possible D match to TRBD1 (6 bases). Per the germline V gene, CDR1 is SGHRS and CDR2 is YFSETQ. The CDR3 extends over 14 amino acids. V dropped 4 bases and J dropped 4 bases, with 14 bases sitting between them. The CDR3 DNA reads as TGCGCCAGCAGCGGATTGGACAGCATCTATGGCTACACCTTC. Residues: CASSGLDSIYGYTF.

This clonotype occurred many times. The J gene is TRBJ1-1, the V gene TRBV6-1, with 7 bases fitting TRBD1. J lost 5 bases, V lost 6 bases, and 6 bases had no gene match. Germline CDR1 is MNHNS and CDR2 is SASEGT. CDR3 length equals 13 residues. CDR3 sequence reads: CASRTTGETEAFF. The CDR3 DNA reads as TGTGCCAGCAGAACCACAGGGGAAACTGAAGCTTTCTTT.

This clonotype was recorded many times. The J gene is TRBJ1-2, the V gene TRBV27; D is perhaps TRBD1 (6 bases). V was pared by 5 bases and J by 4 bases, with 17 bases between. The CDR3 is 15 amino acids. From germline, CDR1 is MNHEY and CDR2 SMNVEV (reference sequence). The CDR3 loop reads CASSKDRLTGYGYTF. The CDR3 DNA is TGTGCCAGCAGTAAGGACAGACTAACCGGCTATGGCTACACCTTC.

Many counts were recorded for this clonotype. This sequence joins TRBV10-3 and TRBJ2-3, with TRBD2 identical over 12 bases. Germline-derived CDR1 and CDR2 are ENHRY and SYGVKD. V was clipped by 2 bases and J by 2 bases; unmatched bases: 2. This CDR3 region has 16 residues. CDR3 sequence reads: CAISELAGGYTDTQYF. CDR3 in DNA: TGTGCCATCAGTGAGCTAGCGGGGGGGTACACAGATACGCAGTATTTT.

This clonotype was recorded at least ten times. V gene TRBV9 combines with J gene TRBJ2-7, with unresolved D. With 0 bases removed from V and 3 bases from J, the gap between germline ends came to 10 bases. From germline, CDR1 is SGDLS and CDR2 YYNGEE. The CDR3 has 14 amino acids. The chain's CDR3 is CASSVAPVDYEQYF. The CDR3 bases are TGTGCCAGCAGCGTAGCCCCAGTAGACTACGAGCAGTACTTC.

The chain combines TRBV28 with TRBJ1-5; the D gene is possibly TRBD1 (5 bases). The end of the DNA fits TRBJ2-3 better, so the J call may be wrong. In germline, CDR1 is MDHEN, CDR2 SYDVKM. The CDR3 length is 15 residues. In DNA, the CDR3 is TGTGCCAGCATCCCCCTGGGGCCAAGGTATCAGCCCCAGTATTTT. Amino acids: CASIPLGPRYQPQYF.

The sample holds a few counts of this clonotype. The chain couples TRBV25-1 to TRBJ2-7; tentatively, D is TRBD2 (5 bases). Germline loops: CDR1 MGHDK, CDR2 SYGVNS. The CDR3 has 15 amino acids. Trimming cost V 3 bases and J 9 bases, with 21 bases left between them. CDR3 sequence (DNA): TGTGCCAGCAGTGATGGTTTGAGGGTTTCCCTCGGGCAGTACTTC. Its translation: CASSDGLRVSLGQYF.

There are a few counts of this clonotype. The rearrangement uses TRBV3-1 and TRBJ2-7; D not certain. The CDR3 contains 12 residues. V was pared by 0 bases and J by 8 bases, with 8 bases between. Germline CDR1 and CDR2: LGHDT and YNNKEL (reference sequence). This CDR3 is CASSQEWKKQYF. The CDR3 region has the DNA TGTGCCAGCAGCCAAGAATGGAAGAAGCAGTACTTC.